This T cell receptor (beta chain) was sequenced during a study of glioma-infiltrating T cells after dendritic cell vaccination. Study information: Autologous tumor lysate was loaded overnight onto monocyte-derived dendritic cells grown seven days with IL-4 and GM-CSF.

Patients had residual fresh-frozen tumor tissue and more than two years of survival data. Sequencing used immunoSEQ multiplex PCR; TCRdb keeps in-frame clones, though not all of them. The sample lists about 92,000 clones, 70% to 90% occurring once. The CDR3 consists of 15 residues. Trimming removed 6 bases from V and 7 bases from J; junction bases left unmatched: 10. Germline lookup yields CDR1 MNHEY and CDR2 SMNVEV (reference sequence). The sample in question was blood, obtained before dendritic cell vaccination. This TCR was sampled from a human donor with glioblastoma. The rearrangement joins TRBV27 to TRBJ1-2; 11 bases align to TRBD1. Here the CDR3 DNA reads TGTGCCAGCAGGGGGGGACAGGGGGTAGTAGGTGGCTACACCTTC. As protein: CASRGGQGVVGGYTF.